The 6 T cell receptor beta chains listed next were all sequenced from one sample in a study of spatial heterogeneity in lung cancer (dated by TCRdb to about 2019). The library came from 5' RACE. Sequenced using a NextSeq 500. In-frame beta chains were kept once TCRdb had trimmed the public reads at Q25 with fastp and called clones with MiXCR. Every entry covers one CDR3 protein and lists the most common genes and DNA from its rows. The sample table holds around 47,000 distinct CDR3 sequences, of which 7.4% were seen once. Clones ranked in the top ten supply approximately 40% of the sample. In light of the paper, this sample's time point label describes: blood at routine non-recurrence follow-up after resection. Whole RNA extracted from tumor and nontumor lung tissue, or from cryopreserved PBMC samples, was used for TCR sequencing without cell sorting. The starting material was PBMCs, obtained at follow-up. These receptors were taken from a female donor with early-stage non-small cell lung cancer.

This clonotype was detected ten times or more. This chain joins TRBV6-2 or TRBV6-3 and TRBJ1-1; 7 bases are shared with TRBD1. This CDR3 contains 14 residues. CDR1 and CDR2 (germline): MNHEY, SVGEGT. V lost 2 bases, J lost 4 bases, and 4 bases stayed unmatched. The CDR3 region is CASSYRGRITEAFF. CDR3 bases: TGTGCCAGCAGTTACAGGGGGCGAATCACTGAAGCTTTCTTT.

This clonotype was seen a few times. The CDR3 DNA reads TGTGCCAGCAGACACGACCCCGAGGGGGAGCAGTACTTC. This encodes CASRHDPEGEQYF. The chain couples TRBV6-2 or TRBV6-3 to TRBJ2-7; D might be TRBD1 or TRBD2, each matching 5 bases. Trimming left V 6 bases short and J 7 bases short, with 16 bases between. This CDR3 has 13 amino acids. Germline-derived CDR1 and CDR2 are MNHEY and SVGEGT.

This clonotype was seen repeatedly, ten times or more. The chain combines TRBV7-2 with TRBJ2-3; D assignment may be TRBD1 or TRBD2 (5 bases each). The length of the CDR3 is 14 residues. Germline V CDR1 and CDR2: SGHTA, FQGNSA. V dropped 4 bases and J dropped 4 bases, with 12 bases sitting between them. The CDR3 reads CASSYGTRPDTQYF. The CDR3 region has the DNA TGTGCCAGCAGCTATGGGACCCGCCCAGATACGCAGTATTTT.

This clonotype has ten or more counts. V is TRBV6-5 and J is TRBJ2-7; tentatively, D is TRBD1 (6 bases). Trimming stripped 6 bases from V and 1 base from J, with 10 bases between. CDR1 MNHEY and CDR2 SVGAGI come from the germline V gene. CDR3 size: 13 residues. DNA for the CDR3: TGTGCCAGCAGGCGGACAGCTTCCTACGAGCAGTACTTC. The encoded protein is CASRRTASYEQYF.

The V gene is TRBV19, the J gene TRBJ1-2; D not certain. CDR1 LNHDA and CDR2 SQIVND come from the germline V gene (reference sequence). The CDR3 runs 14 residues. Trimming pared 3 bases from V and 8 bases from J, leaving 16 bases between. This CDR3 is CASSIGRPAGGYTF. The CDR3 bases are TGTGCCAGTAGTATTGGCCGGCCCGCTGGAGGCTACACCTTC.

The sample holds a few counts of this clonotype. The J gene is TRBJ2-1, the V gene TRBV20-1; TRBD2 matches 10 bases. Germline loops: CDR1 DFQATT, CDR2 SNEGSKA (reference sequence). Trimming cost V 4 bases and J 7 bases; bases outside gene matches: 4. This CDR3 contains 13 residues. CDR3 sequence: CSATSGGVNEQFF. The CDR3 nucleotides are TGCAGTGCTACAAGCGGGGGGGTGAATGAGCAGTTCTTC.